The 6 T cell receptor beta chains in this list originate from one sample, sequenced in a study of a mutant IDH1 vaccine in newly diagnosed glioma. These receptors lack a known antigen. Specified time point: week 47, end of study. A single vaccine dose contained 300 ug of mutant IDH1 20-mer peptide, and topical imiquimod was used with it. Sequencing was performed with immunoSEQ multiplex PCR; in TCRdb, only in-frame clones are kept and a portion is missing. The sample has about 50,000 clones, roughly 84% seen once. Sample: PBMCs, taken from a glioma patient whose treatment included an IDH1 peptide vaccine. The receptors were sampled from a woman younger than 45 with glioma. Some clones in this sample may be carry-over from other donors' samples.

V is TRBV19 and J is TRBJ2-7; tentatively, D is TRBD1 or TRBD2 (7 bases each). This CDR3 has 16 amino acids. Germline loops: CDR1 LNHDA, CDR2 SQIVND (reference sequence). V shed 7 bases and J shed 7 bases, with 26 bases lying between them. CDR3 DNA: TGTGCCAGTATGGATCCAGGGGACCCCAGGGGGGGGGAGCAGTACTTC. Translating it yields CASMDPGDPRGGEQYF.

The rearrangement links TRBV4-2 to TRBJ2-2; 11 nucleotides line up with TRBD2. The ends lost 1 base at V and 6 bases at J; junction bases unmatched: 4. Germline CDR1 and CDR2: LGHNA and YNFKEQ. The CDR3 contains 16 residues. CDR3 region: CASSQVTSGIPGELFF. CDR3 nucleotides: TGTGCCAGCAGCCAAGTGACTAGCGGGATTCCCGGGGAGCTGTTTTTT.

The chain combines TRBV6-1 with TRBJ1-2, with 7 bases fitting TRBD1. Losses at the gene ends were 2 bases for V and 5 bases for J; bases not matched to a gene: 5. This CDR3 has 14 amino acids. CDR1 MNHNS and CDR2 SASEGT come from the germline V gene. The CDR3 DNA is TGTGCCAGCAGTGAACTCGACAGGGAGTATGGCTACACCTTC. It is translated as CASSELDREYGYTF.

The chain links TRBV4-2 to TRBJ2-4; 11 nucleotides line up with TRBD2. From germline, CDR1 is LGHNA and CDR2 YNFKEQ. The CDR3 consists of 20 residues. Losses at the gene ends were 3 bases for V and 1 base for J; bases not matched to a gene: 14. The CDR3 loop is CASSQEPGLAEEQAKNIQYF. CDR3 coding DNA: TGTGCCAGCAGCCAGGAACCGGGACTAGCGGAGGAGCAGGCCAAAAACATTCAGTACTTC.

This clone has just a few counts. The chain combines TRBV6-5 with TRBJ1-1; 7 bases fit TRBD1. In germline, CDR1 is MNHEY, CDR2 SVGAGI. V lost 8 bases, J lost 2 bases, and 5 bases stayed unmatched. The CDR3 is 13 residues long. CDR3: CASGRDSNTEAFF. For the CDR3, the DNA is TGTGCCAGCGGCCGGGACAGTAACACTGAAGCTTTCTTT.

Points on this clone: A read error may produce the germline difference seen at one junction end. The V and J genes are TRBV7-2 and TRBJ2-7; D is possibly TRBD2 (5 bases). The CDR3 is made up of 16 amino acids. The germline CDR1 and CDR2 sequences are SGHTA and FQGNSA. In DNA form, the CDR3 reads TGTGCCAGCAGCTTGCTGAGGGAACTTTCCTCCTCCGAGCAGTACTTC. Residues: CASSLLRELSSSEQYF. The variable domain in full, completed from reference TRBV7-2 and TRBJ2-7, reads GAGVSQSPSNKVTEKGKDVELRCDPISGHTALYWYRQSLGQGLEFLIYFQGNSAPDKSGLPSDRFSAERTGGSVSTLTIQRTQQEDSAVYLCASSLLRELSSSEQYFGPGTRLTVT.